The clone carrying this T cell receptor (beta chain) was recorded many times. Its target is not known. Using its own MiXCR run on the reads, TCRdb lists one record per CDR3 protein. The sample consists of 130,000 or so distinct CDR3 sequences, approximately 5.9% of them appearing once. This specimen belongs to a study of T cell repertoires in cytomegalovirus infection. As for the study in general: It was the public TCR beta signatures that indicated both CMV infection and matching HLA type. Study-level points and caveats: The study identified carriers of CMV plus the relevant HLA from cumulative public TCR beta family frequency. HLA-C-restricted CMV-specific TCR beta clonotypes prevailed in the ex vivo response.

V shed 1 base and J 5 bases; nucleotides not matched to a gene: 9. The CDR3 loop spans 16 amino acids. Per the germline V gene, CDR1 is SGHAT and CDR2 is FQNNGV. V and J are TRBV11-2 and TRBJ2-5; 8 bases line up with TRBD1. The TCR was taken from a human donor in good health (CMV status not recorded). Some clones in this sample may be carry-over from other donors' samples. Sequenced sample: PBMCs. CDR3 DNA: TGTGCCAGCAGCTTAGGGAGACAGGGGTCGGGGGAGACCCAGTACTTC. Protein product: CASSLGRQGSGETQYF.